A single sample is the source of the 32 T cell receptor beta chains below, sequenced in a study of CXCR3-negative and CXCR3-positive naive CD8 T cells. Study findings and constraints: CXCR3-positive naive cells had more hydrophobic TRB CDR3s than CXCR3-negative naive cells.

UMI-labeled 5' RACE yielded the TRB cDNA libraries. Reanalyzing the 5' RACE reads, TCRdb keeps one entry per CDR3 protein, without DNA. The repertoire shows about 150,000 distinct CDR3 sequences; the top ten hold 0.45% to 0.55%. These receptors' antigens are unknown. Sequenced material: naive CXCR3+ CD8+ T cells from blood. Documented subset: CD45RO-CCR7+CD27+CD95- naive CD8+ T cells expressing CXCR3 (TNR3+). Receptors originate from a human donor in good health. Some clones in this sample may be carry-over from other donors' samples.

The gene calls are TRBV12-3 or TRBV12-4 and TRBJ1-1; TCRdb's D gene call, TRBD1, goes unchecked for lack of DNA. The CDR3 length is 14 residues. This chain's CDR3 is CASSSPQGNTEAFF.

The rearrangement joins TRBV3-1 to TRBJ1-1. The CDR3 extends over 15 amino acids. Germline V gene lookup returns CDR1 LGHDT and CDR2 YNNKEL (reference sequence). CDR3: CASSQASRGYTEAFF.

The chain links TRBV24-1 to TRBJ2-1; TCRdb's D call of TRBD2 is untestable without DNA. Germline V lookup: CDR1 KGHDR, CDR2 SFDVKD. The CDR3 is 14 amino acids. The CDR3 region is CATTGGGDYNEQFF.

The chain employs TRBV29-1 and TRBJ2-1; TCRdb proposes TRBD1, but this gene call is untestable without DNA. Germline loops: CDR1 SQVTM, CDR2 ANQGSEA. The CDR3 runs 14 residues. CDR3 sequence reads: CSVVGGGTYNEQFF.

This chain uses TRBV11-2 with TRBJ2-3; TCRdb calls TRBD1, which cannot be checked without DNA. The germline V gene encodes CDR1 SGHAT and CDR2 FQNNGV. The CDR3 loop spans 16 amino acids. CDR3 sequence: CASSPGDFHPSDTQYF.

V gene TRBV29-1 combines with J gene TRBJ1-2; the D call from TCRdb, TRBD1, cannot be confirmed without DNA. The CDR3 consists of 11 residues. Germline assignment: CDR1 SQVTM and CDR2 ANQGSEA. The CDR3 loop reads CSVDPRGGVTF.

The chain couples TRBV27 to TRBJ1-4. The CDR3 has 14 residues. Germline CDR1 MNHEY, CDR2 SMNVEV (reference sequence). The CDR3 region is CASSHQGLNEKLFF.

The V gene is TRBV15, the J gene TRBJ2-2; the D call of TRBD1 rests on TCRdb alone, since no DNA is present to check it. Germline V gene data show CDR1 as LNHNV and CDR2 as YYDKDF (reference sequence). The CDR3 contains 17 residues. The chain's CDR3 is CATSREKIRGVGGELFF.

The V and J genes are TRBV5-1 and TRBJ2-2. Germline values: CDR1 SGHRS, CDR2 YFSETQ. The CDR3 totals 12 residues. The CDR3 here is CASSHNTGELFF.

CDR3 loop: CATSDSTRTGWSYNEQFF. The V and J genes are TRBV24-1 and TRBJ2-1; TCRdb's D gene call, TRBD1, goes unchecked for lack of DNA. The CDR3 contains 18 residues. CDR1 and CDR2 from the germline V gene are KGHDR and SFDVKD.

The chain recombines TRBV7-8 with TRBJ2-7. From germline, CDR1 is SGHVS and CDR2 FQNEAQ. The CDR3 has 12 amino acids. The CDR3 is CASRENSLEQYF. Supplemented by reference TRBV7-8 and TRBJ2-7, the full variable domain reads GAGVSQSPRYKVAKRGQDVALRCDPISGHVSLFWYQQALGQGPEFLTYFQNEAQLDKSGLPSDRFFAERPEGSVSTLKIQRTQQEDSAVYLCASRENSLEQYFGPGTRLTVT.

The CDR3 loop is CSARGLLAGVPNNEQFF. J is TRBJ2-1 and V is TRBV20-1. Germline V gene sequence: CDR1 DFQATT, CDR2 SNEGSKA (reference sequence). This CDR3 comprises 17 residues.

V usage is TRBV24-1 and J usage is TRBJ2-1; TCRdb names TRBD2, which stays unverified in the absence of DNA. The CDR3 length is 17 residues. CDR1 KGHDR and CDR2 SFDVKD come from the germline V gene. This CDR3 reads CATSDRSGLAGTNEQFF.

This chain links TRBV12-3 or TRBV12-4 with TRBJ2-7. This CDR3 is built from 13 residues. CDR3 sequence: CASSGNVWGEQYF.

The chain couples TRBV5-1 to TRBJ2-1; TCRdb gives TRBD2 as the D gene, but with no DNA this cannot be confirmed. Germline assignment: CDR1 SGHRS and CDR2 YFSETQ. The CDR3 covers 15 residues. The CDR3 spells CASSSSGSDYNEQFF.

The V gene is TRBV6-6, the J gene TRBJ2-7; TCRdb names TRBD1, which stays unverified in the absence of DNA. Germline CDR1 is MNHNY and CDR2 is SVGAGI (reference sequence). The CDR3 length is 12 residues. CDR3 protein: CASAAETGEQYF.

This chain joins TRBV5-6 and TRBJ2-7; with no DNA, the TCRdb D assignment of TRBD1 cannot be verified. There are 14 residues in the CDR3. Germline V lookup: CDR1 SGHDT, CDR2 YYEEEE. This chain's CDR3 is CASTGQADSYEQYF.

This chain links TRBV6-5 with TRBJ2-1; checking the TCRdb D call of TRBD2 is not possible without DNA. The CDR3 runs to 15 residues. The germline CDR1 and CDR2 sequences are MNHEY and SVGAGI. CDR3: CASSYTAGVGSEQFF.

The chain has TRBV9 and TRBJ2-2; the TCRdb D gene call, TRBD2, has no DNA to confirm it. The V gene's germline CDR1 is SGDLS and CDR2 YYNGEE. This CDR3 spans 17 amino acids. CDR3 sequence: CASSVAPGVAGTGELFF. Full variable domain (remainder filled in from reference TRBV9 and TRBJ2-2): DSGVTQTPKHLITATGQRVTLRCSPRSGDLSVYWYQQSLDQGLQFLIQYYNGEERAKGNILERFSAQQFPDLHSELNLSSLELGDSALYFCASSVAPGVAGTGELFFGEGSRLTVL.

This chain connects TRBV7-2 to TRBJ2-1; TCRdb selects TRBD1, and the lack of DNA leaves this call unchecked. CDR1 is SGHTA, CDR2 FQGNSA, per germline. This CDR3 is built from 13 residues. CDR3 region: CASSSPGNNEQFF.

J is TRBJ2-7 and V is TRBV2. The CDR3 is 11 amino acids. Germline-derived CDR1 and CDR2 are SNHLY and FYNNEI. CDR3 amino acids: CASNAFYEQYF.

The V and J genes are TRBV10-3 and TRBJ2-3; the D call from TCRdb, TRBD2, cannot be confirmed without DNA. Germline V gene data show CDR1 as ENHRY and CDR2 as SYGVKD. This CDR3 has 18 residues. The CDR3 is CTISAGDGAILSTDTQYF.

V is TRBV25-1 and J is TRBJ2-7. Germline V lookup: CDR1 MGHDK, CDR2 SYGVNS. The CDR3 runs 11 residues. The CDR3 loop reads CATTNHIEQYF.

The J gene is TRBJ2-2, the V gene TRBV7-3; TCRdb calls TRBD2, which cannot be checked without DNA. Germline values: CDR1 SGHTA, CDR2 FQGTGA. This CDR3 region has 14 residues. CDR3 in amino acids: CASSSGGPGGELFF.

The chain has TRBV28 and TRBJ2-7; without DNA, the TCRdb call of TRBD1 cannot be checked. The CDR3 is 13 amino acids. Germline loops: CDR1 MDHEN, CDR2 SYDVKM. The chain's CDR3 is CASSPLYSYEQYF.

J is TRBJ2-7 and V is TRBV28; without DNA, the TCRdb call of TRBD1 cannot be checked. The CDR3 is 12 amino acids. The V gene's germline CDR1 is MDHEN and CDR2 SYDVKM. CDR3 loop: CASSFPPYEQYF.

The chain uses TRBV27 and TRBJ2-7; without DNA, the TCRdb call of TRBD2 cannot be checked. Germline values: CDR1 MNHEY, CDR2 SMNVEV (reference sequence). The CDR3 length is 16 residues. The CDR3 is CASSSHDSGSSYEQYF.

CDR3 loop: CSPRRAHYNEQFF. This rearrangement joins TRBV20-1 to TRBJ2-1; TCRdb gives TRBD2 as the D gene, but with no DNA this cannot be confirmed. Germline-derived CDR1 and CDR2 are DFQATT and SNEGSKA (reference sequence). The CDR3 runs to 13 residues.

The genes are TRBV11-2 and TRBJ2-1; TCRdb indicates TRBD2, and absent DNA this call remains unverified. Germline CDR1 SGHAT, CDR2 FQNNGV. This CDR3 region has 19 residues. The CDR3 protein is CASSSPGLAGVPSYNEQFF.

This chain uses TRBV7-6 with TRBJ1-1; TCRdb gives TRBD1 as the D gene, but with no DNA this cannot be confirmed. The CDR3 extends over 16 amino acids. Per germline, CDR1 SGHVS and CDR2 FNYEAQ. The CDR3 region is CASSTLGGGRGTEAFF.

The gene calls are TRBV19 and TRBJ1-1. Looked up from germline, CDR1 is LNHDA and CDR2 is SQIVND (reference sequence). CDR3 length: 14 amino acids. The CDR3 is CASSSRAGFTEAFF.

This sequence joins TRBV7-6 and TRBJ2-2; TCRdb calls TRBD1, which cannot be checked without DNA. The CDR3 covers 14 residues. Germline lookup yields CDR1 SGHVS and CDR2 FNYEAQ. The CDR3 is CASSSGQGAGELFF.